This TCR beta chain was sequenced for a study of blood T cell repertoires in COVID-19. CDR1 is SGDLS, CDR2 YYNGEE, per germline. The CDR3 covers 15 residues. V was clipped by 0 bases and J by 0 bases, with 7 bases between them. In the source study's methods: Cell counts per sample came from amplifying reference gene primers. Using immunoSEQ multiplex PCR, the repertoire was profiled, and TCRdb retains in-frame clones only, with some absent. Clonal size and the V and J genes are those of that table, whereas D and trimming came from the DNA. The table has tens of thousands of clones, about nine tenths seen once. While infection was still active, Seattle patients were enrolled and then followed longitudinally.

The chain combines TRBV9 with TRBJ1-3; D gene uncertain. This TCR derives from a woman over 75 with COVID-19, enrolled during active disease. Specimen: peripheral blood. This CDR3 reads CASSVVGSSGNTIYF. The CDR3 DNA is TGTGCCAGCAGCGTAGTAGGGAGCTCTGGAAACACCATATATTTT. Looking up the rest from reference TRBV9 and TRBJ1-3 gives the full variable domain: DSGVTQTPKHLITATGQRVTLRCSPRSGDLSVYWYQQSLDQGLQFLIQYYNGEERAKGNILERFSAQQFPDLHSELNLSSLELGDSALYFCASSVVGSSGNTIYFGEGSWLTVV.